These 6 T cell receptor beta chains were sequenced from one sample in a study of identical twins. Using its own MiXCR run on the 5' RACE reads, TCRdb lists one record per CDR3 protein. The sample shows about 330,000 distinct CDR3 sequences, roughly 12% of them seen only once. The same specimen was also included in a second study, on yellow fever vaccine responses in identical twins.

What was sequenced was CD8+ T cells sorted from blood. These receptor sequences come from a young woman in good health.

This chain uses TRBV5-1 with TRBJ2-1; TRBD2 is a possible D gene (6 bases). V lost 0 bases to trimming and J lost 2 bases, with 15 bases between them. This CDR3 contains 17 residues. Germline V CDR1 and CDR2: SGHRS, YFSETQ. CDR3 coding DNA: TGCGCCAGCAGCTTGGGGTTTGGGGGGATCGCCTACAATGAGCAGTTCTTC. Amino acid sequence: CASSLGFGGIAYNEQFF.

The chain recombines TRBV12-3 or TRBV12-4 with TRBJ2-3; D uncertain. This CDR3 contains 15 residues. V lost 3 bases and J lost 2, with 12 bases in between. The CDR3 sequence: CASSLRARITDTQYF. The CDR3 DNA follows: TGTGCCAGCAGTTTGAGAGCTCGTATCACAGATACGCAGTATTTT.

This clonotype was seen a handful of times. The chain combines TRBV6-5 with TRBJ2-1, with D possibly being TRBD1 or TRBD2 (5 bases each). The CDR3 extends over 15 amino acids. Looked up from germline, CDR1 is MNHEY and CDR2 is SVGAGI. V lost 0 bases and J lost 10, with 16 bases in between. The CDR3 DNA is TGTGCCAGCAGTTACTCCCGGGACCCGAATGTGGAGCAGTTCTTC. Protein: CASSYSRDPNVEQFF.

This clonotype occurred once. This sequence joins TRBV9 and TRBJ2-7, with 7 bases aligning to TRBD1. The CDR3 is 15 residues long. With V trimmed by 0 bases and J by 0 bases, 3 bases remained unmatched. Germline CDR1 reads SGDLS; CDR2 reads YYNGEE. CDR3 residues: CASSVGGTVSYEQYF. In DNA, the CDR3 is TGTGCCAGCAGCGTAGGGGGGACAGTCTCCTACGAGCAGTACTTC. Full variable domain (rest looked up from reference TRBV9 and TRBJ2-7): DSGVTQTPKHLITATGQRVTLRCSPRSGDLSVYWYQQSLDQGLQFLIQYYNGEERAKGNILERFSAQQFPDLHSELNLSSLELGDSALYFCASSVGGTVSYEQYFGPGTRLTVT.

The CDR3 DNA reads as TGTGCCAGTAGACCCCACTACGGGGGGGCGGAGACCCAGTACTTC. Amino acid sequence: CASRPHYGGAETQYF. The gene calls are TRBV19 and TRBJ2-5; 8 bases align to TRBD2. The CDR3 spans 15 residues. V was clipped by 6 bases and J by 5 bases; unmatched bases: 11. Germline values: CDR1 LNHDA, CDR2 SQIVND (reference sequence).

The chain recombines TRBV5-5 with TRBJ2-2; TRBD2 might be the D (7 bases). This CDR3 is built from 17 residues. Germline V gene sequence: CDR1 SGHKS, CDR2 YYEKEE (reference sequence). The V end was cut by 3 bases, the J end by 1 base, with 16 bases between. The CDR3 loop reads CASSSLPRGLNTGELFF. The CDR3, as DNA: TGTGCCAGCAGCTCGTTGCCGCGGGGGCTGAACACCGGGGAGCTGTTTTTT.